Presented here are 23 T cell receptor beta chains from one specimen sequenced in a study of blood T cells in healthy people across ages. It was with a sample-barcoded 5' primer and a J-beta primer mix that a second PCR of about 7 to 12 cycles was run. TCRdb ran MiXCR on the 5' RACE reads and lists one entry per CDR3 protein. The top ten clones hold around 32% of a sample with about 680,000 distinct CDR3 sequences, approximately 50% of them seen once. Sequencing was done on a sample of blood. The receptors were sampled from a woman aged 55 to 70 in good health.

CDR3 region: CASKDRGDYEQYF. The CDR3 DNA sequence: TGTGCCAGCAAGGACAGGGGGGATTACGAGCAGTACTTC. This sequence joins TRBV6-6 and TRBJ2-7; 10 positions match TRBD1. The CDR3 runs 13 residues. Germline V gene data show CDR1 as MNHNY and CDR2 as SVGAGI (reference sequence). Germline trimming cut 7 bases from V and 4 bases from J; bases unmatched to any gene: 4.

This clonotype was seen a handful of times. In DNA, the CDR3 is TGTGCCAGCAGCTCCTACGGACTAGCGGGACACGAGCAGTACTTC. It specifies CASSSYGLAGHEQYF. The gene calls are TRBV7-9 and TRBJ2-7; 12 bases are shared with TRBD2. The trim removed 4 bases at V and 5 bases at J, leaving 6 bases unmatched. This CDR3 is built from 15 residues. In germline, CDR1 is SEHNR, CDR2 FQNEAQ (reference sequence).

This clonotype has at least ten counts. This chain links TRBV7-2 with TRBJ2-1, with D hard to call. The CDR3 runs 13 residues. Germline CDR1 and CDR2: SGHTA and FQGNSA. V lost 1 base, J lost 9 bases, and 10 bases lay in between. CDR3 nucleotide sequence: TGTGCCAGCAGCTTAGAGGCAGAGGTTGAGCAGTTCTTC. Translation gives CASSLEAEVEQFF. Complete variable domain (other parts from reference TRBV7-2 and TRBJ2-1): GAGVSQSPSNKVTEKGKDVELRCDPISGHTALYWYRQSLGQGLEFLIYFQGNSAPDKSGLPSDRFSAERTGGSVSTLTIQRTQQEDSAVYLCASSLEAEVEQFFGPGTRLTVL.

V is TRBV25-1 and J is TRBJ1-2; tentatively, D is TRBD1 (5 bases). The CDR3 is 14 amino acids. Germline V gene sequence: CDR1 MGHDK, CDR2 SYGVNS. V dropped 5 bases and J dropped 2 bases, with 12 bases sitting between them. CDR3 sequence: CASSMQGPNYGYTF. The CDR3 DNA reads TGTGCCAGCAGTATGCAGGGACCGAACTATGGCTACACCTTC.

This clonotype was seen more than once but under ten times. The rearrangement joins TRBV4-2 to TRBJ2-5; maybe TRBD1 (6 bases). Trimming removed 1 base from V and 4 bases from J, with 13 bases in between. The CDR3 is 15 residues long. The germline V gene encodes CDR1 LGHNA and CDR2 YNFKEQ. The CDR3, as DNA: TGTGCCAGCAGCCAAGGGCCAGGGGCGGGAGAGACCCAGTACTTC. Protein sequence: CASSQGPGAGETQYF.

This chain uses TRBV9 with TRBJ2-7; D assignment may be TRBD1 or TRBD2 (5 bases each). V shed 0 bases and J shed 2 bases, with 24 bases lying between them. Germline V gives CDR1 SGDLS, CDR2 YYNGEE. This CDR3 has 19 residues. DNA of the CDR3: TGTGCCAGCAGCGTAGCTGATCAGGGTCATTCGGGGTTCACCTACGAGCAGTACTTC. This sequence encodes CASSVADQGHSGFTYEQYF.

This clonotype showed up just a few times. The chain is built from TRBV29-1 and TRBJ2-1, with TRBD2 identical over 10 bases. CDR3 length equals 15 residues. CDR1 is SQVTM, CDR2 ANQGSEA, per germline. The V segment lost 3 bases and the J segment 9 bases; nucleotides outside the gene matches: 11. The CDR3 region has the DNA TGCAGCGTTGAGCTAGCGGGAGCTACAAGCGGTGAGCAGTTCTTC. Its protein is CSVELAGATSGEQFF.

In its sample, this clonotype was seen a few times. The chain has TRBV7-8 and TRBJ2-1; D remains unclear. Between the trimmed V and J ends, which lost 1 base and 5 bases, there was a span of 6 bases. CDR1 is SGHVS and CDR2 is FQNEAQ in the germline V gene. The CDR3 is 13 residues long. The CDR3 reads CASSLGVNNEQFF. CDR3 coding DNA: TGTGCCAGCAGCTTAGGGGTAAACAATGAGCAGTTCTTC.

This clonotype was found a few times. CDR3 amino acids: CASSRSGPPNTGELFF. The CDR3 DNA is TGCGCCAGCAGCCGGTCGGGTCCCCCGAACACCGGGGAGCTGTTTTTT. The V call is TRBV4-3, the J call TRBJ2-2; no clear D. This CDR3 is built from 16 residues. The V gene's germline CDR1 is LGHNA and CDR2 YSLEER. Trimming stripped 4 bases from V and 0 bases from J, with 12 bases between.

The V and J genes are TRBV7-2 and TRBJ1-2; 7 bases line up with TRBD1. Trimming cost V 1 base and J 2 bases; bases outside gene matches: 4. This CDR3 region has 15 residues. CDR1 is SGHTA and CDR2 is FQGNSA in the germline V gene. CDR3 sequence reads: CASSLGAGQNYGYTF. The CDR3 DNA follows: TGTGCCAGCAGCTTAGGGGCGGGACAGAACTATGGCTACACCTTC.

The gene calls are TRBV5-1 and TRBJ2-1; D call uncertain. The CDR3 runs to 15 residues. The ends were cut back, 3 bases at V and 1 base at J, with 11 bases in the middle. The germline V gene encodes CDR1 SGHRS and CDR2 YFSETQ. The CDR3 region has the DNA TGCGCCAGCAGCTCCTTAACCGGTTCCTACAATGAGCAGTTCTTC. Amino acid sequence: CASSSLTGSYNEQFF.

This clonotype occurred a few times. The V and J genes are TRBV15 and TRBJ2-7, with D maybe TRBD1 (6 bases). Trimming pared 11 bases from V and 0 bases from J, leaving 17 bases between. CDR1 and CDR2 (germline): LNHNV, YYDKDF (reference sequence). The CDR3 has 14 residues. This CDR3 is CASARDRSSYEQYF. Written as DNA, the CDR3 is TGTGCCTCCGCTAGAGACAGGAGCTCCTACGAGCAGTACTTC.

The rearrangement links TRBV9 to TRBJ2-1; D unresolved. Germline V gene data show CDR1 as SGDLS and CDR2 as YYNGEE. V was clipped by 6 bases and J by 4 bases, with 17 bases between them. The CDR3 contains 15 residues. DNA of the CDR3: TGTGCCAGCAACTCTGATGACTCCCCGTACAATGAGCAGTTCTTC. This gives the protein CASNSDDSPYNEQFF. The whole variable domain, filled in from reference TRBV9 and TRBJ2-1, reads DSGVTQTPKHLITATGQRVTLRCSPRSGDLSVYWYQQSLDQGLQFLIQYYNGEERAKGNILERFSAQQFPDLHSELNLSSLELGDSALYFCASNSDDSPYNEQFFGPGTRLTVL.

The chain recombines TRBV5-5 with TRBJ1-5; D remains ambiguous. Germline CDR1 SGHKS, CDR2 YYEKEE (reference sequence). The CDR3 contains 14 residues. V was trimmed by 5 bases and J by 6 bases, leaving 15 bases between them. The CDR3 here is CASSQVPAGQPQHF. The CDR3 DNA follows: TGTGCCAGCAGTCAGGTCCCGGCCGGTCAGCCCCAGCATTTT. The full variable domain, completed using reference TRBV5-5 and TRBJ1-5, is DAGVTQSPTHLIKTRGQQVTLRCSPISGHKSVSWYQQVLGQGPQFIFQYYEKEERGRGNFPDRFSARQFPNYSSELNVNALLLGDSALYLCASSQVPAGQPQHFGDGTRLSIL.

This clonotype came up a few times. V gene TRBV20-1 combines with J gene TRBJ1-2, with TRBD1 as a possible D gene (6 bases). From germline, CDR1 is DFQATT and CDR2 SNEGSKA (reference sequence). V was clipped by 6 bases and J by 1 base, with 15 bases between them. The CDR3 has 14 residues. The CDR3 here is CSAWGQEDNYGYTF. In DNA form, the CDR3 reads TGCAGTGCCTGGGGACAAGAAGATAACTATGGCTACACCTTC.

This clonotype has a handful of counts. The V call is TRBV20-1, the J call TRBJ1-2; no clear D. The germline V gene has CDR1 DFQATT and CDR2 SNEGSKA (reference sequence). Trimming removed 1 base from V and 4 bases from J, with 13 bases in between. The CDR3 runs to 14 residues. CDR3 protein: CSARVGQGIYGYTF. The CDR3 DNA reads TGCAGTGCTAGAGTGGGCCAAGGGATCTATGGCTACACCTTC.

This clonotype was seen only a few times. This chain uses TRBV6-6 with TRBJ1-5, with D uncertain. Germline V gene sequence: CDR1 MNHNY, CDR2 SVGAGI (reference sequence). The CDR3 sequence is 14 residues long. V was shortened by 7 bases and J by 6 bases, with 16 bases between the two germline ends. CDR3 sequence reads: CASTSAGKRQPQHF. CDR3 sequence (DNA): TGTGCCAGCACGAGTGCCGGGAAGCGTCAGCCCCAGCATTTT.

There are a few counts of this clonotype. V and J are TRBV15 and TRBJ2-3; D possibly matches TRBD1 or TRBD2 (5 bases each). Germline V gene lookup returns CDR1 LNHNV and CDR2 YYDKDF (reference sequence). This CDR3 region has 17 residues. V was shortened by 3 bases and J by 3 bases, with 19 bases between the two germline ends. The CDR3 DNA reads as TGTGCCACCAGCAGGTCCGGGACCACCTTGGGGACAGATACGCAGTATTTT. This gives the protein CATSRSGTTLGTDTQYF.

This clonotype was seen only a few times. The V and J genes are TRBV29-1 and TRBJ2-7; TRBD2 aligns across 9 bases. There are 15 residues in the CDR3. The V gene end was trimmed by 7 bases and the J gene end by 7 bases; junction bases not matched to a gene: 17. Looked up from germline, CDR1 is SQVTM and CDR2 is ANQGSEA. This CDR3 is CSGRRAGTSYNEQYF. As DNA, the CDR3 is TGCAGCGGCAGAAGGGCCGGGACTAGCTACAATGAGCAGTACTTC.

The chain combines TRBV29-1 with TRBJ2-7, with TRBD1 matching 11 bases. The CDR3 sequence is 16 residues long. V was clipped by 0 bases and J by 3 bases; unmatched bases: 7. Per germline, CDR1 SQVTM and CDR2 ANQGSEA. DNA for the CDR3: TGCAGCGTTGAAGATGGCTTTGGGACAGGGGGCTACGAGCAGTACTTC. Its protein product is CSVEDGFGTGGYEQYF.

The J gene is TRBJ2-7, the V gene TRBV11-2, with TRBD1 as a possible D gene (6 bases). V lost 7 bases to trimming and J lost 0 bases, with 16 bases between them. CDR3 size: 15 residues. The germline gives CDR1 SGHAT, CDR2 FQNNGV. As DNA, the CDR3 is TGTGCCAGCACCTCCCCAGGGGAAGTCTCCTACGAGCAGTACTTC. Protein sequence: CASTSPGEVSYEQYF. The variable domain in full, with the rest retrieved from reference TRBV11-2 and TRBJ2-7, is EAGVAQSPRYKIIEKRQSVAFWCNPISGHATLYWYQQILGQGPKLLIQFQNNGVVDDSQLPKDRFSAERLKGVDSTLKIQPAKLEDSAVYLCASTSPGEVSYEQYFGPGTRLTVT.

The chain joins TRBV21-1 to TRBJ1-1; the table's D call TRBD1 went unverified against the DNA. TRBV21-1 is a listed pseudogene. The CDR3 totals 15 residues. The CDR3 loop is CASSRRGTTNTEAFF. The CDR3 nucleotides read TGTGCCAGCAGCAGACGCGGGACAACGAACACTGAAGCTTTCTTT.

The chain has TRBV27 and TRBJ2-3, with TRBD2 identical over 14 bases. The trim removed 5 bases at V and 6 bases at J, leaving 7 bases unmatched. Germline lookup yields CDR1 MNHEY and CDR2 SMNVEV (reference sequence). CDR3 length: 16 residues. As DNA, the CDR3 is TGTGCCAGCAGTAACGCCGGGACTAGCGGGAGTGATACGCAGTATTTT. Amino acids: CASSNAGTSGSDTQYF.